Each of the 30 T cell receptor beta chains below was sequenced from the same sample in a study of CD8 T cells in ankylosing spondylitis listed by TCRdb under 2017. To prepare the library, 5' RACE was applied. TCRdb lists the instrument as Illumina HiSeq 2500. The raw public reads went through TCRdb reprocessing: fastp at Q25, MiXCR clone calling, in-frame beta chains kept. Each CDR3 protein appears once, grouped with its most common genes and DNA. For this sample the table gives about 280,000 distinct CDR3 sequences, of which 20% were detected only once. Clones ranked in the top ten supply under 8.5% of the sample. What was sequenced was blood, either unsorted or a sorted T cell fraction (not recorded which). The receptors shown here come from a male donor with ankylosing spondylitis or in good health (not recorded which).

In this sample, this clonotype turned up a few times. This rearrangement joins TRBV19 to TRBJ1-2; D unresolved. Looked up from germline, CDR1 is LNHDA and CDR2 is SQIVND (reference sequence). Trimming removed 7 bases at V and 2 bases at J, with 5 bases between. The CDR3 is made up of 11 amino acids. This CDR3 reads CASTGNYGYTF. In nucleotides, the CDR3 is TGTGCCAGTACCGGGAACTATGGCTACACCTTC.

The chain uses TRBV4-1 and TRBJ2-3; a possible D gene is TRBD1 (6 bases). Deletions cut 3 bases from V and 7 bases from J, with 11 bases between. The germline V gene has CDR1 MGHRA and CDR2 YSYEKL. This CDR3 spans 13 amino acids. CDR3 amino acids: CASSQGAMNTQYF. CDR3 nucleotides: TGCGCCAGCAGCCAGGGGGCGATGAATACGCAGTATTTT.

DNA of the CDR3: TGTGCCAGCAGTTTATCATCGGAGTCTAATGAAAAACTGTTTTTT. This codes for CASSLSSESNEKLFF. V and J are TRBV12-3 or TRBV12-4 and TRBJ1-4; D ambiguous. Trimming left V 2 bases short and J 3 bases short, with 10 bases between. There are 15 residues in the CDR3.

The chain carries TRBV2 and TRBJ2-1, with 10 bases fitting TRBD2. CDR1 and CDR2 (germline): SNHLY, FYNNEI. This CDR3 has 15 amino acids. V shed 5 bases, J shed 3 bases, and the junction held 4 bases outside the gene matches. For the CDR3, the DNA is TGTGCCAGCAGTCCACTAGCGGGGAACTACAATGAGCAGTTCTTC. Its protein product is CASSPLAGNYNEQFF.

There are a few counts of this clonotype. V and J are TRBV20-1 and TRBJ1-1; D is uncertain. The germline V gene encodes CDR1 DFQATT and CDR2 SNEGSKA (reference sequence). V was shortened by 3 bases and J by 0 bases, with 14 bases between the two germline ends. The CDR3 contains 15 residues. CDR3 sequence reads: CSASWSEAMNTEAFF. The CDR3 DNA reads TGCAGTGCTAGCTGGTCAGAAGCTATGAACACTGAAGCTTTCTTT.

On this clonotype: The junction does not match germline at one end; this may be a read error. The rearrangement uses TRBV27 and TRBJ2-5; either TRBD1 or TRBD2 may supply D (6 bases each). The germline CDR1 and CDR2 sequences are MNHEY and SMNVEV (reference sequence). The length of the CDR3 is 16 residues. CDR3: CVSSPSRGQTKETQYF. The CDR3 DNA follows: TGTGTCAGCAGCCCCAGCCGGGGGCAGACAAAAGAGACCCAGTACTTC.

The chain carries TRBV18 and TRBJ1-6, with D unclear. Germline CDR1 is KGHSH and CDR2 is LQKENI. Trimming stripped 6 bases from V and 5 bases from J, with 8 bases between. This CDR3 has 13 residues. CDR3 DNA sequence: TGTGCCAGCTCCCTCGTAGATAATTCACCCCTCCACTTT. Its translation is CASSLVDNSPLHF.

The genes are TRBV20-1 and TRBJ1-1, with 9 bases aligning to TRBD1. This CDR3 is 14 amino acids long. CDR1 is DFQATT and CDR2 is SNEGSKA in the germline V gene (reference sequence). Germline trimming cut 6 bases from V and 4 bases from J; bases unmatched to any gene: 9. This CDR3 is CSAESVTGGTEAFF. Here the CDR3 DNA reads TGCAGTGCCGAAAGTGTGACAGGGGGCACTGAAGCTTTCTTT.

Details on this clonotype: This sequence may be a read error, since a much larger clone differs from it by one base. The CDR3 spells CAIAADTRELFF. CDR3 nucleotides: TGTGCCATAGCGGCGGACACCAGGGAGCTGTTTTTT. The rearrangement uses TRBV10-3 and TRBJ2-2; D is tentatively TRBD1 or TRBD2 (5 bases each). This CDR3 comprises 12 residues. Germline V gene sequence: CDR1 ENHRY, CDR2 SYGVKD.

This clonotype was observed many times. The V and J genes are TRBV5-1 and TRBJ2-5; 10 nucleotides match TRBD1. The germline V gene has CDR1 SGHRS and CDR2 YFSETQ. The CDR3 covers 15 residues. The J segment lost 2 bases and the V segment lost 5 bases, leaving 6 bases of the junction unmatched. CDR3 nucleotide sequence: TGCGCCAGCAGGCAGCCGGGACAGGGGCAAGAGACCCAGTACTTC. This gives the protein CASRQPGQGQETQYF.

The J gene is TRBJ2-5, the V gene TRBV10-3; D not resolved. The germline V gene has CDR1 ENHRY and CDR2 SYGVKD. V was clipped by 2 bases and J by 1 base, with 2 bases between them. The CDR3 has 12 amino acids. This chain's CDR3 is CAISELQETQYF. CDR3 DNA sequence: TGTGCCATCAGTGAGCTCCAAGAGACCCAGTACTTC.

This clonotype turned up a few times. CDR3 region: CASSASWEQETQYF. The CDR3 DNA follows: TGTGCCAGCTCAGCTTCCTGGGAGCAAGAGACCCAGTACTTC. V and J are TRBV18 and TRBJ2-5; perhaps TRBD2 as D (5 bases). Trimming stripped 5 bases from V and 2 bases from J, with 12 bases between. The length of the CDR3 is 14 residues. From germline, CDR1 is KGHSH and CDR2 LQKENI.

This clonotype has a handful of counts. The chain combines TRBV5-1 with TRBJ2-1; 7 nucleotides align to TRBD2. The V gene end was trimmed by 4 bases and the J gene end by 7 bases; junction bases not matched to a gene: 14. Germline loops: CDR1 SGHRS, CDR2 YFSETQ. CDR3 length: 16 residues. The chain's CDR3 is CASSALWASGDNEQFF. In nucleotides, the CDR3 is TGCGCCAGCAGCGCCCTTTGGGCTAGCGGCGATAATGAGCAGTTCTTC.

Notes on this clonotype: A much more abundant neighbour one base away suggests this may be a read error. The chain uses TRBV11-2 and TRBJ1-2; D is ambiguous. The V end was cut by 5 bases, the J end by 7 bases, with 14 bases between. The CDR3 has 13 residues. CDR1 and CDR2 (germline): SGHAT, FQNNGV. This chain's CDR3 is CASSSGGTRGYTF. In nucleotides, the CDR3 is TGTGCCAGCAGCAGTGGAGGAACCCGTGGCTACACCTTC.

This clonotype was picked up a small number of times. This chain connects TRBV20-1 to TRBJ1-1, with D uncertain. The CDR3 runs to 13 residues. V dropped 5 bases and J dropped 0 bases, with 10 bases sitting between them. Germline loops: CDR1 DFQATT, CDR2 SNEGSKA (reference sequence). CDR3 nucleotides: TGCAGTGCTCCGACGGAGATGAACACTGAAGCTTTCTTT. This gives the protein CSAPTEMNTEAFF.

This clonotype was seen a few times. This chain connects TRBV11-3 to TRBJ2-1, with 9 bases matching TRBD2. The V gene end was trimmed by 4 bases and the J gene end by 5 bases; junction bases not matched to a gene: 6. This CDR3 spans 15 amino acids. The germline CDR1 and CDR2 sequences are SGHNT and YENEEA. In DNA, the CDR3 is TGTGCCAGCAGCTCATCTAGCGGGAAGCACAATGAGCAGTTCTTC. It encodes CASSSSSGKHNEQFF.

V gene TRBV20-1 combines with J gene TRBJ1-2; 8 positions agree with TRBD1. The V gene end was trimmed by 4 bases and the J gene end by 8 bases; junction bases not matched to a gene: 6. The germline gives CDR1 DFQATT, CDR2 SNEGSKA (reference sequence). The CDR3 is 12 residues long. In DNA, the CDR3 is TGCAGTGCTACAGGGGGCGCGAAAGGCTACACCTTC. Its protein product is CSATGGAKGYTF.

V gene TRBV7-9 combines with J gene TRBJ2-3, with D perhaps matching TRBD2 (6 bases). Germline-derived CDR1 and CDR2 are SEHNR and FQNEAQ (reference sequence). V shed 2 bases and J shed 6 bases, with 15 bases lying between them. This CDR3 is 15 amino acids long. The CDR3 nucleotides are TGTGCCAGCAGCTTATCCGGGGGAACGGCGGATACGCAGTATTTT. This codes for CASSLSGGTADTQYF.

This clonotype was detected many times. The chain combines TRBV12-3 or TRBV12-4 with TRBJ1-3, with D tentatively TRBD1 (6 bases). This CDR3 comprises 14 residues. This chain's CDR3 is CVSRTDLSGNTIYF. CDR3 nucleotides: TGTGTCTCGAGGACAGACCTCTCTGGAAACACCATATATTTT.

This clonotype was observed at least ten times. The rearrangement uses TRBV29-1 and TRBJ2-3; TRBD1 matches at 8 bases. CDR3 length: 13 residues. Looked up from germline, CDR1 is SQVTM and CDR2 is ANQGSEA. Losses at the gene ends were 3 bases for V and 2 bases for J; bases not matched to a gene: 1. The CDR3 DNA reads TGCAGCGTTGAGGACAGGGACACAGATACGCAGTATTTT. Protein product: CSVEDRDTDTQYF.

V gene TRBV24-1 combines with J gene TRBJ2-2, with 7 bases fitting TRBD2. The ends lost 4 bases at V and 7 bases at J; junction bases unmatched: 5. The CDR3 consists of 14 residues. Germline V gene data show CDR1 as KGHDR and CDR2 as SFDVKD. The CDR3 nucleotides are TGTGCCACCAGTGACAGGACTAGAGGCGGGGAGCTGTTTTTT. It yields the protein CATSDRTRGGELFF.

The chain's CDR3 is CASSQSLAGGPGELFF. The DNA for the CDR3 is TGTGCCAGCAGCCAGTCACTAGCGGGAGGGCCCGGGGAGCTGTTTTTT. The V and J genes are TRBV3-1 and TRBJ2-2; TRBD2 agrees at 13 bases. CDR1 is LGHDT and CDR2 is YNNKEL in the germline V gene (reference sequence). The J segment lost 6 bases and the V segment lost 3 bases, leaving 4 bases of the junction unmatched. The CDR3 runs 16 residues.

In this sample, this clonotype turned up a few times. This sequence joins TRBV5-1 and TRBJ1-1, with 7 bases matching TRBD1. Trimming cost V 0 bases and J 4 bases; bases outside gene matches: 12. This CDR3 is built from 17 residues. Germline assignment: CDR1 SGHRS and CDR2 YFSETQ. The CDR3 here is CASSLDQGVGQSTEAFF. CDR3 nucleotide sequence: TGCGCCAGCAGCTTGGATCAGGGGGTTGGACAATCCACTGAAGCTTTCTTT.

This rearrangement joins TRBV5-1 to TRBJ1-1; D might be TRBD1 (5 bases). The CDR3 spans 14 residues. V shed 3 bases and J shed 3 bases, with 12 bases lying between them. The V gene's germline CDR1 is SGHRS and CDR2 YFSETQ. This chain's CDR3 is CASSSRLGDTEAFF. The CDR3, as DNA: TGCGCCAGCAGCTCCCGGCTAGGGGACACTGAAGCTTTCTTT.

The V gene is TRBV6-1, the J gene TRBJ1-2, with a tentative D call TRBD1 (5 bases). The CDR3 length is 13 residues. V was shortened by 0 bases and J by 5 bases, with 7 bases between the two germline ends. Germline assignment: CDR1 MNHNS and CDR2 SASEGT. CDR3 nucleotide sequence: TGTGCCAGCAGTGAAGCTTCAGGGTATGGCTACACCTTC. Translating gives CASSEASGYGYTF.

The table lists this clonotype with a few counts. The gene calls are TRBV7-2 and TRBJ2-2, with a weak D call TRBD1 (6 bases). This CDR3 spans 13 amino acids. CDR1 and CDR2 (germline): SGHTA, FQGNSA. Trimming left V 1 base short and J 7 bases short, with 7 bases between. CDR3 loop: CASSLEGVGELFF. CDR3 nucleotide sequence: TGTGCCAGCAGCTTAGAGGGGGTCGGGGAGCTGTTTTTT.

V gene TRBV9 combines with J gene TRBJ2-1, with TRBD2 identical over 9 bases. Germline CDR1 and CDR2: SGDLS and YYNGEE. With 3 bases clipped from V and 16 bases from J, the junction kept 5 bases outside the gene matches. The CDR3 is made up of 11 amino acids. DNA of the CDR3: TGTGCCAGCAGCGGTAGCGGGAGCCTTTTCTTC. This translates into CASSGSGSLFF.

This clonotype was recorded many times. The chain is built from TRBV6-5 and TRBJ2-7, with TRBD1 identical over 9 bases. The germline V gene has CDR1 MNHEY and CDR2 SVGAGI. CDR3 length equals 13 residues. J lost 7 bases, V lost 6 bases, and 7 bases had no gene match. The CDR3 nucleotides are TGTGCCAGCAGGCCACACAGGGGGCAAGAGCAGTACGTC. It yields the protein CASRPHRGQEQYV.

This clonotype was observed many times. The chain is built from TRBV20-1 and TRBJ1-4, with 10 bases that match TRBD1. Per germline, CDR1 DFQATT and CDR2 SNEGSKA (reference sequence). This CDR3 region has 13 residues. Germline trimming cut 6 bases from V and 8 bases from J; bases unmatched to any gene: 6. CDR3 in amino acids: CSARTGGIEKLFF. In nucleotides, the CDR3 is TGCAGTGCCAGGACAGGGGGGATAGAAAAACTGTTTTTT.

This clonotype was seen repeatedly, ten times or more. V is TRBV10-3 and J is TRBJ1-2; no reliable D call. The CDR3 is 12 amino acids. From germline, CDR1 is ENHRY and CDR2 SYGVKD. V lost 3 bases, J lost 2 bases, and 4 bases lay in between. The CDR3 DNA is TGTGCCATCAGTGACCAAAACTATGGCTACACCTTC. Protein product: CAISDQNYGYTF.